These 32 T cell receptor beta chains originate from one sample sequenced in a study of early stage breast cancer tumors (dated by TCRdb to 2017 to 2019). Libraries were prepared through the immunoSEQ multiplex PCR assay. The table was pulled from immuneACCESS by TCRdb, which kept in-frame rearrangements only. Such tables lose some clones; where checked, under half of the loss comes from unresolved V genes, and the rest has no known cause. Present in this sample are about 72,000 clones, roughly 80% of which were seen just once. The ten largest clones take up under 4% of the sample. Sequencing was done on a sample of blood. These receptors all stem from a person between 55 and 69 years old with breast cancer.

This clone was observed a handful of times. J is TRBJ1-5 and V is TRBV21-1; the table's D call, TRBD1, has no DNA check behind it. TRBV21-1 represents a pseudogene. This CDR3 comprises 13 residues. DNA of the CDR3: TGTGCCAGCAGCGACAGGACAAATCAGCCCCAGCATTTT. Translating it yields CASSDRTNQPQHF.

The chain couples TRBV19 to TRBJ1-1; TRBD1 is a possible D gene (5 bases). The V end lost 6 bases, the J end lost 8 bases, and 13 bases lay between the germline ends. Germline assignment: CDR1 LNHDA and CDR2 SQIVND (reference sequence). The CDR3 length is 12 residues. CDR3 in DNA: TGTGCCAGTAGCTTGGGGCAGGCGGAAGCTTTCTTT. Its translation is CASSLGQAEAFF.

The J gene is TRBJ2-7, the V gene TRBV9, with 10 bases lining up with TRBD1. With 0 bases clipped from V and 2 bases from J, the junction kept 2 bases outside the gene matches. Germline-derived CDR1 and CDR2 are SGDLS and YYNGEE. CDR3 length: 15 amino acids. The CDR3: CASSVGGQGTYEQYF. In DNA, the CDR3 is TGTGCCAGCAGCGTAGGGGGACAGGGGACCTACGAGCAGTACTTC.

The chain uses TRBV9 and TRBJ2-2; perhaps TRBD1 as D (6 bases). Germline values: CDR1 SGDLS, CDR2 YYNGEE. V lost 4 bases to trimming and J lost 4 bases, with 11 bases between them. The CDR3 runs 14 residues. In DNA form, the CDR3 reads TGTGCCAGCAGCATCCAGGGGAGCACCGGGGAGCTGTTTTTT. It is translated as CASSIQGSTGELFF.

The chain recombines TRBV7-9 with TRBJ2-1; D tentatively fits TRBD1 or TRBD2 (5 bases each). The CDR3 loop spans 15 amino acids. Germline loops: CDR1 SEHNR, CDR2 FQNEAQ (reference sequence). Trimming cost V 3 bases and J 5 bases, with 14 bases left between them. The CDR3, as DNA: TGTGCCAGCAGCTTGGCAGGGACCAAAAACAATGAGCAGTTCTTC. This encodes CASSLAGTKNNEQFF.

V is TRBV6-6 and J is TRBJ2-1; D not certain. This CDR3 spans 13 amino acids. Germline-derived CDR1 and CDR2 are MNHNY and SVGAGI (reference sequence). Trimming left V 2 bases short and J 7 bases short, with 9 bases between. CDR3 protein: CASSYADRNEQFF. The CDR3 DNA reads as TGTGCCAGCAGTTACGCTGATCGAAATGAGCAGTTCTTC.

The V and J genes are TRBV30 and TRBJ2-2; D gene ambiguous. This CDR3 contains 15 residues. Germline-derived CDR1 and CDR2 are GTSNPN and SVGIG (reference sequence). The V gene lost 8 bases and the J gene lost 4 bases, with 20 bases spanning the gap. CDR3 in DNA: TGTGCCCTGCGCGGTGGCGGAATGGGCACCGGGGAGCTGTTTTTT. Its translation: CALRGGGMGTGELFF.

V gene TRBV5-1 combines with J gene TRBJ2-3, with TRBD1 identical over 8 bases. With 4 bases clipped from V and 2 bases from J, the junction kept 3 bases outside the gene matches. Germline V gives CDR1 SGHRS, CDR2 YFSETQ. This CDR3 spans 14 amino acids. The CDR3 reads CASSPDRATDTQYF. The CDR3, as DNA: TGCGCCAGCAGCCCGGACAGGGCCACAGATACGCAGTATTTT.

This clone appeared a few times. The chain combines TRBV4-2 with TRBJ2-7; 8 nucleotides line up with TRBD2. Trimming cost V 2 bases and J 2 bases; bases outside gene matches: 2. There are 14 residues in the CDR3. Germline V gives CDR1 LGHNA, CDR2 YNFKEQ. For the CDR3, the DNA is TGTGCCAGCAGCCAAAGCGGGAGCACCTACGAGCAGTACTTC. Amino acids: CASSQSGSTYEQYF.

V and J are TRBV6-4 and TRBJ2-3, with TRBD2 matching 10 bases. The CDR3 length is 14 residues. With 11 bases clipped from V and 2 bases from J, the junction kept 7 bases outside the gene matches. Germline V gives CDR1 MRHNA, CDR2 SNTAGT. The DNA of the CDR3 is TGTGCCTCCCGGACTAGCGGAGTCACAGATACGCAGTATTTT. Its protein product is CASRTSGVTDTQYF.

The rearrangement uses TRBV28 and TRBJ1-4, with no clear D. The CDR3 contains 17 residues. Germline lookup yields CDR1 MDHEN and CDR2 SYDVKM. Deletions cut 5 bases from V and 0 bases from J, with 16 bases between. CDR3: CASSATRLTATNEKLFF. In nucleotides, the CDR3 is TGTGCCAGCAGTGCAACCCGACTAACAGCAACTAATGAAAAACTGTTTTTT.

The J gene is TRBJ2-2, the V gene TRBV5-1; D not certain. Looked up from germline, CDR1 is SGHRS and CDR2 is YFSETQ. The V end lost 7 bases, the J end lost 5 bases, and 15 bases lay between the germline ends. This CDR3 contains 14 residues. The CDR3 protein is CASSASQGTGELFF. In DNA, the CDR3 is TGCGCCAGCTCCGCAAGCCAAGGAACCGGGGAGCTGTTTTTT.

V is TRBV2 and J is TRBJ2-2, with D possibly matching TRBD2 (6 bases). Trimming stripped 2 bases from V and 0 bases from J, with 10 bases between. Germline values: CDR1 SNHLY, CDR2 FYNNEI. The CDR3 totals 16 residues. The DNA for the CDR3 is TGTGCCAGCAGTGAAAGGAGGGAGACGAACACCGGGGAGCTGTTTTTT. Its protein is CASSERRETNTGELFF.

The chain uses TRBV27 and TRBJ2-7; TRBD1 is a possible D gene (5 bases). The CDR3 totals 14 residues. Germline CDR1 and CDR2: MNHEY and SMNVEV (reference sequence). Trimming cost V 2 bases and J 4 bases, with 12 bases left between them. The chain's CDR3 is CASSLKGAGYEQYF. CDR3 coding DNA: TGTGCCAGCAGTTTAAAAGGGGCTGGGTACGAGCAGTACTTC.

This sequence joins TRBV9 and TRBJ1-1; 10 bases fit TRBD1. V was pared by 3 bases and J by 3 bases, with 5 bases of the junction left unmatched. The germline V gene has CDR1 SGDLS and CDR2 YYNGEE. The CDR3 is made up of 15 amino acids. CDR3 nucleotide sequence: TGTGCCAGCAGCGCTTCCGGGACAGGGGACACTGAAGCTTTCTTT. Translated: CASSASGTGDTEAFF. Combining the CDR3 with reference TRBV9 and TRBJ1-1 gives the whole variable domain DSGVTQTPKHLITATGQRVTLRCSPRSGDLSVYWYQQSLDQGLQFLIQYYNGEERAKGNILERFSAQQFPDLHSELNLSSLELGDSALYFCASSASGTGDTEAFFGQGTRLTVV.

About this clone: One end of the junction fails to match germline, which may point to a read error. V and J are TRBV7-7 and TRBJ2-3; the match to TRBD2 covers 7 bases. This CDR3 is built from 16 residues. CDR1 SSHAT and CDR2 FNYEAQ come from the germline V gene (reference sequence). CDR3 coding DNA: TGTGCTAGCAGCCCCTTGTCTAGCGGATACACAGATACGCAGTATTTT. Protein sequence: CASSPLSSGYTDTQYF.

V is TRBV4-3 and J is TRBJ1-2; no reliable D call. Germline CDR1 reads LGHNA; CDR2 reads YSLEER. CDR3 length: 16 residues. V was cut by 1 base and J by 0 bases, with 12 bases left in between. The CDR3 spells CASSQALQATNYGYTF. Written as DNA, the CDR3 is TGCGCCAGCAGCCAAGCCCTTCAAGCAACTAACTATGGCTACACCTTC.

The chain is built from TRBV6-5 and TRBJ2-3, with TRBD2 matching 12 bases. The V gene end was trimmed by 6 bases and the J gene end by 4 bases; junction bases not matched to a gene: 5. The CDR3 consists of 15 residues. CDR1 MNHEY and CDR2 SVGAGI come from the germline V gene. The CDR3 reads CASSRLAGGADTQYF. Written as DNA, the CDR3 is TGTGCCAGCAGCCGCCTAGCGGGGGGGGCAGATACGCAGTATTTT.

The rearrangement joins TRBV29-1 to TRBJ2-1; D is unresolved. V dropped 1 base and J dropped 4 bases, with 8 bases sitting between them. The V gene's germline CDR1 is SQVTM and CDR2 ANQGSEA. The CDR3 has 13 residues. The CDR3 sequence is CSVEVPLYNEQFF. The CDR3 nucleotides are TGCAGCGTTGAAGTTCCATTATACAATGAGCAGTTCTTC.

The gene calls are TRBV5-1 and TRBJ2-2; D uncertain. Germline V gene data show CDR1 as SGHRS and CDR2 as YFSETQ. The CDR3 has 14 amino acids. V lost 0 bases, J lost 5 bases, and 8 bases lay in between. CDR3 DNA sequence: TGCGCCAGCAGCTTGGTAGACCAGACCGGGGAGCTGTTTTTT. Its protein is CASSLVDQTGELFF.

This clone was seen more than once but under ten times. The chain has TRBV19 and TRBJ1-5; D is unresolved. CDR3 length: 15 amino acids. CDR1 is LNHDA and CDR2 is SQIVND in the germline V gene (reference sequence). V lost 7 bases, J lost 6 bases, and 19 bases lay in between. CDR3 amino acids: CASTTPSGPPQPQHF. CDR3 DNA: TGTGCCAGTACCACCCCCTCAGGACCGCCTCAGCCCCAGCATTTT.

The J gene is TRBJ1-4, the V gene TRBV30; no firm D call. CDR1 is GTSNPN, CDR2 SVGIG, per germline (reference sequence). Trimming pared 1 base from V and 7 bases from J, leaving 1 base between. This CDR3 region has 10 residues. The CDR3 reads CAWSGEKLFF. CDR3 DNA sequence: TGTGCCTGGAGTGGTGAAAAACTGTTTTTT.

This clone was counted a single time. The chain combines TRBV7-9 with TRBJ2-5; D remains ambiguous. V shed 5 bases and J shed 5 bases, with 12 bases lying between them. Germline CDR1 reads SEHNR; CDR2 reads FQNEAQ (reference sequence). CDR3 length equals 13 residues. Here the CDR3 reads CASSLWVEETQYF. The CDR3 nucleotides are TGTGCCAGCAGCCTTTGGGTGGAGGAGACCCAGTACTTC. Based on the CDR3 plus reference TRBV7-9 and TRBJ2-5, the full variable domain is DTGVSQNPRHKITKRGQNVTFRCDPISEHNRLYWYRQTLGQGPEFLTYFQNEAQLEKSRLLSDRFSAERPKGSFSTLEIQRTEQGDSAMYLCASSLWVEETQYFGPGTRLLVL.

This sequence joins TRBV21-1 and TRBJ1-5. TRBV21-1 counts as a pseudogene. This CDR3 has 15 amino acids. Here the CDR3 reads CAGVRLRLFGEPQHF. The CDR3, as DNA: TGTGCCGGAGTGCGGCTGAGACTTTTTGGGGAGCCCCAGCATTTT.

The gene calls are TRBV14 and TRBJ2-7, with D possibly TRBD2 on 6 matching bases. This CDR3 spans 15 amino acids. CDR1 is SGHDN and CDR2 is FVKESK in the germline V gene. V gave up 5 bases and J gave up 0 bases, with 14 bases separating them. CDR3 loop: CASSLSLAVSYEQYF. The CDR3 DNA follows: TGTGCCAGCAGCTTATCTTTAGCGGTCTCCTACGAGCAGTACTTC.

The J gene is TRBJ1-2, the V gene TRBV29-1; D unresolved. Trimming took 2 bases from V and 2 from J, leaving 6 bases between them. The CDR3 sequence is 12 residues long. The germline V gene encodes CDR1 SQVTM and CDR2 ANQGSEA. The CDR3 nucleotides are TGCAGCGTTGAACCAGTGAACTATGGCTACACCTTC. Its protein is CSVEPVNYGYTF.

The chain uses TRBV5-1 and TRBJ1-1; TRBD1 is a possible D gene (6 bases). Trimming left V 0 bases short and J 1 base short, with 10 bases between. The CDR3 extends over 15 amino acids. CDR1 SGHRS and CDR2 YFSETQ come from the germline V gene. The CDR3 bases are TGCGCCAGCAGCTTGGAAGGGGGGGAGAACACTGAAGCTTTCTTT. This encodes CASSLEGGENTEAFF. The full variable domain, rest sourced from reference TRBV5-1 and TRBJ1-1, is KAGVTQTPRYLIKTRGQQVTLSCSPISGHRSVSWYQQTPGQGLQFLFEYFSETQRNKGNFPGRFSGRQFSNSRSEMNVSTLELGDSALYLCASSLEGGENTEAFFGQGTRLTVV.

The rearrangement uses TRBV19 and TRBJ1-1; D is undetermined. Germline loops: CDR1 LNHDA, CDR2 SQIVND (reference sequence). Trimming removed 3 bases at V and 6 bases at J, with 14 bases between. This CDR3 is 14 amino acids long. The CDR3 reads CASSISDTNAEAFF. The CDR3 DNA is TGTGCCAGTAGTATTTCAGACACCAACGCTGAAGCTTTCTTT.

V and J are TRBV4-3 and TRBJ2-2; D call uncertain. This CDR3 comprises 12 residues. V lost 2 bases and J lost 4, with 2 bases in between. The germline gives CDR1 LGHNA, CDR2 YSLEER. The DNA for the CDR3 is TGCGCCAGCAGCCAAACCACCGGGGAGCTGTTTTTT. It is translated as CASSQTTGELFF.

This clone was seen only a few times. This sequence joins TRBV5-5 and TRBJ1-2; TRBD1 matches 10 bases. There are 15 residues in the CDR3. Germline V CDR1 and CDR2: SGHKS, YYEKEE (reference sequence). The trim removed 4 bases at V and 7 bases at J, leaving 10 bases unmatched. CDR3 amino acids: CASSGWDRGAGGYTF. Here the CDR3 DNA reads TGTGCCAGCAGCGGGTGGGACAGGGGAGCTGGTGGCTACACCTTC.

V is TRBV7-2 and J is TRBJ1-2; 9 bases align to TRBD1. Germline V gives CDR1 SGHTA, CDR2 FQGNSA. The CDR3 totals 14 residues. J gave up 4 bases and V 3 bases, and 3 bases lay outside the gene matches. CDR3 nucleotide sequence: TGTGCCAGCAGCTTGGACAGGGGCGGCTATGGCTACACCTTC. The encoded protein is CASSLDRGGYGYTF. The full variable domain, completed using reference TRBV7-2 and TRBJ1-2, is GAGVSQSPSNKVTEKGKDVELRCDPISGHTALYWYRQSLGQGLEFLIYFQGNSAPDKSGLPSDRFSAERTGGSVSTLTIQRTQQEDSAVYLCASSLDRGGYGYTFGSGTRLTVV.

The J gene is TRBJ2-2, the V gene TRBV7-3; 9 bases fit TRBD2. Germline lookup yields CDR1 SGHTA and CDR2 FQGTGA. With 3 bases clipped from V and 0 bases from J, the junction kept 5 bases outside the gene matches. The CDR3 length is 17 residues. CDR3 bases: TGTGCCAGCAGCTTGGGTAGCGGGGGAACGAACACCGGGGAGCTGTTTTTT. It translates to CASSLGSGGTNTGELFF.